What follows are 18 T cell receptor beta chains derived from one specimen sequenced in a study of CD8 T cells in Susac syndrome. Reverse transcription of roughly 0.5 to 1 ug RNA was performed with random hexamers. TCRdb recomputed calls from the immunoSEQ multiplex PCR reads with MiXCR, one row per CDR3 protein. The sample has about 80,000 distinct CDR3 sequences, under 95% seen once; the top ten hold about 0.54%. What was sequenced was CD4+ T cells from PBMCs. These receptors came from a human donor with Susac syndrome.

The chain employs TRBV20-1 and TRBJ2-3; no definite D call. The V and J ends lost 1 base and 0 bases respectively, with 8 bases between them. Germline V gene data show CDR1 as DFQATT and CDR2 as SNEGSKA (reference sequence). The CDR3 is made up of 14 amino acids. The CDR3 bases are TGCAGTGCTAGAGTAAGCGAAAGCACAGATACGCAGTATTTT. As protein: CSARVSESTDTQYF.

Here the CDR3 reads CSARGVAGGFQETQYF. The CDR3 coding sequence is TGCAGTGCTAGGGGTGTAGCGGGGGGCTTCCAAGAGACCCAGTACTTC. The chain carries TRBV20-1 and TRBJ2-5, with 10 bases matching TRBD2. Trimming removed 3 bases from V and 1 base from J; junction bases left unmatched: 8. This CDR3 region has 16 residues. Per germline, CDR1 DFQATT and CDR2 SNEGSKA (reference sequence).

This chain joins TRBV18 and TRBJ1-5; D gene uncertain. This CDR3 is 15 amino acids long. The V gene's germline CDR1 is KGHSH and CDR2 LQKENI. Trimming left V 4 bases short and J 3 bases short, with 13 bases between. CDR3 region: CASSQETADNQPQHF. In nucleotides, the CDR3 is TGTGCCAGCTCACAAGAAACGGCAGACAATCAGCCCCAGCATTTT.

The V gene is TRBV10-3, the J gene TRBJ1-2, with 8 bases lining up with TRBD1. The CDR3 is 12 residues long. V dropped 3 bases and J dropped 14; count of bases not matched to a gene: 8. CDR1 is ENHRY and CDR2 is SYGVKD in the germline V gene. CDR3 region: CAISEGTGSTTF. The DNA of the CDR3 is TGTGCCATCAGTGAAGGGACAGGATCTACAACCTTC.

The chain is built from TRBV7-2 and TRBJ2-3, with 16 bases identical to TRBD2. With V trimmed by 7 bases and J by 6 bases, 4 bases remained unmatched. Germline CDR1 is SGHTA and CDR2 is FQGNSA. The CDR3 is made up of 15 amino acids. Here the CDR3 DNA reads TGTGCCAGCACCCTGGGACTAGCGGGAGGGGATACGCAGTATTTT. Its translation is CASTLGLAGGDTQYF. Based on the CDR3 plus reference TRBV7-2 and TRBJ2-3, the full variable domain is GAGVSQSPSNKVTEKGKDVELRCDPISGHTALYWYRQSLGQGLEFLIYFQGNSAPDKSGLPSDRFSAERTGGSVSTLTIQRTQQEDSAVYLCASTLGLAGGDTQYFGPGTRLTVL.

The chain links TRBV12-3 or TRBV12-4 to TRBJ1-1; 8 nucleotides align to TRBD1. After removal of 6 bases from V and 10 bases from J, the junction contained 4 bases not matched to a gene. The CDR3 runs to 11 residues. The CDR3 DNA reads as TGTGCCAGCAGCTCGGGACAGGCAGCTTTCTTT. It codes for CASSSGQAAFF.

This chain connects TRBV28 to TRBJ2-5, with TRBD1 as a possible D gene (6 bases). The CDR3 length is 11 residues. V lost 11 bases, J lost 2 bases, and 9 bases lay in between. Looked up from germline, CDR1 is MDHEN and CDR2 is SYDVKM. The CDR3 coding sequence is TGTGCCTTGACAGGACAAGAGACCCAGTACTTC. Translation: CALTGQETQYF.

The rearrangement links TRBV20-1 to TRBJ2-5; a weak D match, TRBD2 (6 bases). This CDR3 region has 16 residues. Trimming cost V 0 bases and J 4 bases, with 18 bases left between them. Germline CDR1 DFQATT, CDR2 SNEGSKA (reference sequence). CDR3 sequence: CSAREGTGVGGETQYF. In nucleotides, the CDR3 is TGCAGTGCTAGAGAGGGTACGGGGGTTGGAGGAGAGACCCAGTACTTC.

The J gene is TRBJ1-1, the V gene TRBV25-1; D is ambiguous. Germline V gives CDR1 MGHDK, CDR2 SYGVNS. The CDR3 spans 13 residues. The V end lost 4 bases, the J end lost 0 bases, and 6 bases lay between the germline ends. The CDR3 DNA sequence: TGTGCCAGCAGTGGTAGGATGAACACTGAAGCTTTCTTT. Its translation is CASSGRMNTEAFF. Together with reference TRBV25-1 and TRBJ1-1, the CDR3 gives the full variable domain: EADIYQTPRYLVIGTGKKITLECSQTMGHDKMYWYQQDPGMELHLIHYSYGVNSTEKGDLSSESTVSRIRTEHFPLTLESARPSHTSQYLCASSGRMNTEAFFGQGTRLTVV.

The chain couples TRBV3-1 to TRBJ2-6; 10 bases agree with TRBD1. J gave up 2 bases and V 2 bases, and 6 bases lay outside the gene matches. The V gene's germline CDR1 is LGHDT and CDR2 YNNKEL (reference sequence). This CDR3 spans 18 amino acids. CDR3 loop: CASSQYGQGEAGANVLTF. The DNA of the CDR3 is TGTGCCAGCAGCCAATACGGACAGGGGGAGGCTGGGGCCAACGTCCTGACTTTC.

V usage is TRBV19 and J usage is TRBJ2-1; perhaps TRBD1 as D (5 bases). V gave up 7 bases and J gave up 6 bases, with 16 bases separating them. This CDR3 region has 14 residues. The germline V gene has CDR1 LNHDA and CDR2 SQIVND (reference sequence). DNA for the CDR3: TGTGCCAGTACCCCCCAGGGTAATAGCAATGAGCAGTTCTTC. Residues: CASTPQGNSNEQFF.

CDR3 nucleotide sequence: TGTGCCAGCAGCCCCCTTGGGGGCAACTACAATGAGCAGTTCTTC. Amino acid sequence: CASSPLGGNYNEQFF. V gene TRBV9 combines with J gene TRBJ2-1; D possibly corresponds to TRBD1 (6 bases). The germline V gene has CDR1 SGDLS and CDR2 YYNGEE. V was cut by 4 bases and J by 3 bases, with 14 bases left in between. The CDR3 runs 15 residues.

The J gene is TRBJ1-2, the V gene TRBV6-1; D not resolved. This CDR3 spans 12 amino acids. CDR1 is MNHNS, CDR2 SASEGT, per germline. Trimming shortened V by 6 bases and J by 0 bases, and 5 bases separated the two germline ends. CDR3 DNA: TGTGCCAGCAGACCGCCTAACTATGGCTACACCTTC. It translates to CASRPPNYGYTF.

This clonotype appeared once. For the CDR3, the DNA is TGTGCCAGCAGGATGACGGCTGAAGCTTTCTTT. Its protein is CASRMTAEAFF. The V and J genes are TRBV7-2 and TRBJ1-1; D not certain. Per germline, CDR1 SGHTA and CDR2 FQGNSA. CDR3 length equals 11 residues. Trimming removed 6 bases at V and 6 bases at J, with 8 bases between. The variable domain in full, with the rest retrieved from reference TRBV7-2 and TRBJ1-1, is GAGVSQSPSNKVTEKGKDVELRCDPISGHTALYWYRQSLGQGLEFLIYFQGNSAPDKSGLPSDRFSAERTGGSVSTLTIQRTQQEDSAVYLCASRMTAEAFFGQGTRLTVV.

J is TRBJ2-1 and V is TRBV1; the table assigns TRBD2, which was not confirmed against the DNA. TRBV1 is noted as a pseudogene. The CDR3 is made up of 19 amino acids. The CDR3 coding sequence is TGCACCAGCAGCCAAGAACGCCCTAGCGGGGGGTCCCCCTACAATGAGCAGTTCTTC. This sequence encodes CTSSQERPSGGSPYNEQFF.

This chain uses TRBV29-1 with TRBJ2-3, with D maybe TRBD1 (5 bases). Germline V gene sequence: CDR1 SQVTM, CDR2 ANQGSEA. The CDR3 contains 13 residues. Trimming cost V 4 bases and J 4 bases, with 12 bases left between them. The CDR3 reads CSVGGRAADTQYF. CDR3 DNA sequence: TGCAGCGTTGGCGGCAGGGCGGCAGATACGCAGTATTTT.

Here the CDR3 DNA reads TGTGCCAGCAGTTACTCGGCATTGCTCAGCACAGATACGCAGTATTTT. Its translation is CASSYSALLSTDTQYF. V usage is TRBV6-2 or TRBV6-3 and J usage is TRBJ2-3; unclear D gene. Germline V gene data show CDR1 as MNHEY and CDR2 as SVGEGT. Deletions cut 0 bases from V and 0 bases from J, with 10 bases between. This CDR3 has 16 residues.

This chain uses TRBV4-1 with TRBJ2-7; possibly TRBD1 for D (6 bases). The V end lost 4 bases, the J end lost 0 bases, and 19 bases lay between the germline ends. Germline loops: CDR1 MGHRA, CDR2 YSYEKL. The CDR3 is 17 residues long. The CDR3, as DNA: TGCGCCAGCAGCCTCGGACTGGGGGCACAGAGCTCCTACGAGCAGTACTTC. It specifies CASSLGLGAQSSYEQYF.